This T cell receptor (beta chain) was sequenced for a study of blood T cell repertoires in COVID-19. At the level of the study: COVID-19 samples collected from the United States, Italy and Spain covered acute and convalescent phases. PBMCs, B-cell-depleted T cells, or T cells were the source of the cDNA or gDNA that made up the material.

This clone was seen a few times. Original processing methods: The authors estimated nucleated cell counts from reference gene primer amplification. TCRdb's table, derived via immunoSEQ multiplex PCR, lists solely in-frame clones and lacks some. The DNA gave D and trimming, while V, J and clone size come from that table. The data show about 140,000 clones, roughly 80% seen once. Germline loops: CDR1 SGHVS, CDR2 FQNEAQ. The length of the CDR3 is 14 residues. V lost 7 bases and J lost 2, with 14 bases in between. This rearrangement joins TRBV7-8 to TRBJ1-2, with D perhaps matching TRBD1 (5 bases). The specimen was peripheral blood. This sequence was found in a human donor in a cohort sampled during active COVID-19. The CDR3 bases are TGTGCCAGCACTCCCTCCGGGGGGAACTATGGCTACACCTTC. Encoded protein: CASTPSGGNYGYTF.